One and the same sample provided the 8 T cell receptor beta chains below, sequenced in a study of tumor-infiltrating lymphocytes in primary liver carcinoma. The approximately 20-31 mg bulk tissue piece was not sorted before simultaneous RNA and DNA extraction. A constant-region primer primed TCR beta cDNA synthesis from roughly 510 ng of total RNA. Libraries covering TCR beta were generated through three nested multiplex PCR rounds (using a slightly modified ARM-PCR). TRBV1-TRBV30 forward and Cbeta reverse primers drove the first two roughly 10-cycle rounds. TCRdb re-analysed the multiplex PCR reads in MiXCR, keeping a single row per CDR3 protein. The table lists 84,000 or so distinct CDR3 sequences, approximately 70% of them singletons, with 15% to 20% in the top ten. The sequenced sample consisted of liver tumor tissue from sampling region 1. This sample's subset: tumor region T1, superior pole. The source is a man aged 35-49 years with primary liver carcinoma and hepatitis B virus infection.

The CDR3 nucleotides are TGTGCCAGCGGTCCGCATGTGTACAATGAGCAGTTCTTC. This encodes CASGPHVYNEQFF. V gene TRBV12-3 or TRBV12-4 combines with J gene TRBJ2-1; no clear D gene. With 8 bases removed from V and 4 bases from J, the gap between germline ends came to 12 bases. This CDR3 spans 13 amino acids.

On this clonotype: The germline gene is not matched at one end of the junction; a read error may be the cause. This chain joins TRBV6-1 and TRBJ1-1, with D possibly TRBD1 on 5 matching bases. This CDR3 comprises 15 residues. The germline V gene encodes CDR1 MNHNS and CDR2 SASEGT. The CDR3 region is CASRDDTGGNTEAFF. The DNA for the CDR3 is TGTGCCAGCAGAGATGATACGGGGGGAAACACTGAAGCTTTCTTC.

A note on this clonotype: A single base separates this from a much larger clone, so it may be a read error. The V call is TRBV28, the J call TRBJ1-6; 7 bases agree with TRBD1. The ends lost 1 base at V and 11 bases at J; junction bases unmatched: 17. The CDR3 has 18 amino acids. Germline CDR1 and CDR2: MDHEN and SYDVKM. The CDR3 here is CASSLFPLPDRDDPPLHF. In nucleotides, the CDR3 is TGTGCCAGCAGTTTATTCCCCCTTCCCGACAGGGACGACCCACCCCTCCACTTT.

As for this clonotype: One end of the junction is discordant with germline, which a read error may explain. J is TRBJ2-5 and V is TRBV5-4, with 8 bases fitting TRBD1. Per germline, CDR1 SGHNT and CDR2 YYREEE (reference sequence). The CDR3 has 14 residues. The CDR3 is CVSGLDRVDETQYF. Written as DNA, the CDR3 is TGTGTCAGCGGCTTGGACAGGGTGGACGAGACCCAGTACTTC.

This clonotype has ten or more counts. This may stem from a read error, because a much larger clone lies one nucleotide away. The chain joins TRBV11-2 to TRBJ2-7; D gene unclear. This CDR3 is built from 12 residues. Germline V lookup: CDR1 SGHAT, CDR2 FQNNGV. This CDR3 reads CACSLGAHEQYF. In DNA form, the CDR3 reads TGTGCCTGCAGCTTAGGAGCCCACGAGCAGTACTTC.

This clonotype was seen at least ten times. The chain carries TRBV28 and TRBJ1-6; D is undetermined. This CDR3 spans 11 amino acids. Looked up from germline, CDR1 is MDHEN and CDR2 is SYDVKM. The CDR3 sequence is CATSIFGPLHF. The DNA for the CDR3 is TGTGCTACCAGCATCTTCGGACCCCTCCACTTT.

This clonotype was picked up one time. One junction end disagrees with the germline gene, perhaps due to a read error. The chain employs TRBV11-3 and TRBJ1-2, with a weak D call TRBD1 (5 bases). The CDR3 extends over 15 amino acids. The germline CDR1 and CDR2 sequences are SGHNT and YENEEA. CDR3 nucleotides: TGTGCCAGCAGCTCCACCCGGGGGAGACACTATGGCTACATCTTC. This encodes CASSSTRGRHYGYIF.

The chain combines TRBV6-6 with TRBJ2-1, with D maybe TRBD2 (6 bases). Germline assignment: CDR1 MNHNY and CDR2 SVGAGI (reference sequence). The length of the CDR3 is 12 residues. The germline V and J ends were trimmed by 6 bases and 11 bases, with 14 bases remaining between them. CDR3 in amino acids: CASRHRTNKQFF. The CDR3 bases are TGTGCCAGCAGGCACAGGACTAACAAGCAGTTCTTC.